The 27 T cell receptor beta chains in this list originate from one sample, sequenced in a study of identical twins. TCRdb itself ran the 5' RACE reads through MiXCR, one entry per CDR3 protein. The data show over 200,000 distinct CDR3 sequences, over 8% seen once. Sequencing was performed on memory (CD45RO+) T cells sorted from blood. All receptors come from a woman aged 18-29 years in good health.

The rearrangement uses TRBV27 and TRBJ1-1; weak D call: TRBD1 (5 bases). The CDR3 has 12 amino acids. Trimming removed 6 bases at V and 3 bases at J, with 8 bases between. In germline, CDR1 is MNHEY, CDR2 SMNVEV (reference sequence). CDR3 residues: CASRAGHTEAFF. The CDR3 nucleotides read TGTGCCAGCAGGGCAGGGCACACTGAAGCTTTCTTT.

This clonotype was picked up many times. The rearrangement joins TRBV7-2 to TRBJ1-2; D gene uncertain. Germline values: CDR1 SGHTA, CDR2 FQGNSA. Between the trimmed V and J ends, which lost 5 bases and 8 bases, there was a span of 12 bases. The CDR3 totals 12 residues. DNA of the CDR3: TGTGCCAGCAGCGTTCAAGCGGCCGGCTACACCTTC. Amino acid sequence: CASSVQAAGYTF.

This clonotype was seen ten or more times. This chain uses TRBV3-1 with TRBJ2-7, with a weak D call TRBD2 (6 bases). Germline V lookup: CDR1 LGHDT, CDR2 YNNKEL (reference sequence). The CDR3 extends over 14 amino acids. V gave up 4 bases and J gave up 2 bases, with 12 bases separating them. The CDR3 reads CASSPLAGTYEQYF. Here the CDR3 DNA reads TGTGCCAGCAGCCCCTTGGCGGGGACCTACGAGCAGTACTTC.

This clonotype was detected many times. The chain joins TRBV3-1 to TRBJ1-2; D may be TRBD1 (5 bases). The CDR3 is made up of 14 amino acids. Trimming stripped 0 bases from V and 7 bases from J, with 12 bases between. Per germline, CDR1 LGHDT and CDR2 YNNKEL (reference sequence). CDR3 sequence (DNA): TGTGCCAGCAGCCAAGATCCAGGGTCTCGTGGCTACACCTTC. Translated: CASSQDPGSRGYTF.

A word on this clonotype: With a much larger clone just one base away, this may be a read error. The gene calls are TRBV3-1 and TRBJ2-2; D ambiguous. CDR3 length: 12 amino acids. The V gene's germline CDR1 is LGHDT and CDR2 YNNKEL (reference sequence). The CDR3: CASGGMVGQLFF. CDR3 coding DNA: TGTGCCAGCGGTGGGATGGTCGGGCAGCTGTTTTTT.

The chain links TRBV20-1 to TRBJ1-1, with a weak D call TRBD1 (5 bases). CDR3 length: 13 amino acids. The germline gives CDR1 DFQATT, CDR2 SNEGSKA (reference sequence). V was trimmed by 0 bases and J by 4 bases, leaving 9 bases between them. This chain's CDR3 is CSARDQGGTEAFF. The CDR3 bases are TGCAGTGCTAGAGACCAGGGAGGCACTGAAGCTTTCTTT.

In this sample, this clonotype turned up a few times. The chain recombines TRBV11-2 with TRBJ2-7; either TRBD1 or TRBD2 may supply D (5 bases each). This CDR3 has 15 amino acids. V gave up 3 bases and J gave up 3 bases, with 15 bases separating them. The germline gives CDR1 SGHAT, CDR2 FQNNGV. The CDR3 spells CASSFQGPGSYEQYF. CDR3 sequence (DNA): TGTGCCAGCAGCTTCCAGGGACCGGGAAGCTACGAGCAGTACTTC.

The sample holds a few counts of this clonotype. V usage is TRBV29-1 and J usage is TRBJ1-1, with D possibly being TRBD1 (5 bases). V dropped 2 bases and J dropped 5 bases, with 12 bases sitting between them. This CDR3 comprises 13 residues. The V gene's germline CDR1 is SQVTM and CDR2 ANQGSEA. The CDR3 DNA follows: TGCAGCGTTGAACGGGAGGCAGGGACTGAAGCTTTCTTT. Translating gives CSVEREAGTEAFF.

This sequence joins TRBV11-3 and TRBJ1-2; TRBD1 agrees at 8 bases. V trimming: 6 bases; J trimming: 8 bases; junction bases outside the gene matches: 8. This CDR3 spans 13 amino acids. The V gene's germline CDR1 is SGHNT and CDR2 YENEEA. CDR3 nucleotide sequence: TGTGCCAGCAGGTACACAGGGGGTGAAGGCTACACCTTC. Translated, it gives CASRYTGGEGYTF.

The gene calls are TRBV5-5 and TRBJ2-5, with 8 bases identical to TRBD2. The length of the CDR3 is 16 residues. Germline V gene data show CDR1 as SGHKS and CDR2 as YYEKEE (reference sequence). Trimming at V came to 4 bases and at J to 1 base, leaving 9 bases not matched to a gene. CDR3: CASSRPGTRSQETQYF. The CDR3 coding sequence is TGTGCCAGCAGCAGGCCAGGGACTAGAAGCCAAGAGACCCAGTACTTC.

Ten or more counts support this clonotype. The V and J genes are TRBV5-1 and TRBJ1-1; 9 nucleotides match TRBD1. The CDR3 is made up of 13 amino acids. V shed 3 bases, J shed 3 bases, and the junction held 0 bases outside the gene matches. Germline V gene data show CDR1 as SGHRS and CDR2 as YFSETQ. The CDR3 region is CASSWDRDTEAFF. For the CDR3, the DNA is TGCGCCAGCAGCTGGGACAGGGACACTGAAGCTTTCTTT.

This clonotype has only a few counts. CDR3 sequence (DNA): TGTGCCAGCAGCTTTCTCGTCAACAGGGGCCACGAGCAGTACTTC. This gives the protein CASSFLVNRGHEQYF. The rearrangement uses TRBV11-2 and TRBJ2-7; 7 nucleotides agree with TRBD1. Germline V gene lookup returns CDR1 SGHAT and CDR2 FQNNGV. This CDR3 is 15 amino acids long. The V gene end was trimmed by 3 bases and the J gene end by 5 bases; junction bases not matched to a gene: 10.

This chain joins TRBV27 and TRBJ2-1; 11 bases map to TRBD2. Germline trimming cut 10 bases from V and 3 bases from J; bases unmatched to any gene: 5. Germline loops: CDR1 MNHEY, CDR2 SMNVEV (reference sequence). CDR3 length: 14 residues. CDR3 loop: CAIKTSGDYNEQFF. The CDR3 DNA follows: TGTGCCATCAAGACTAGCGGGGACTACAATGAGCAGTTCTTC.

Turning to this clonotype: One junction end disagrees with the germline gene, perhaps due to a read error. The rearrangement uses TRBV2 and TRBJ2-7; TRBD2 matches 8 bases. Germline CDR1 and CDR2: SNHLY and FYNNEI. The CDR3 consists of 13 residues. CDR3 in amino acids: CASSQAGAYEQYF. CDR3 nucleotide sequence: TGTGCCAGCAGTCAAGCGGGAGCCTACGAGCAGTACTTC.

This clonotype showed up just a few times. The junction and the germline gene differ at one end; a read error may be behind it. This chain's CDR3 is CASTEVSGNEQFF. In DNA, the CDR3 is TGTGCCAGCACTGAAGTCTCGGGAAATGAGCAGTTCTTC. This chain joins TRBV6-1 and TRBJ2-1; a possible D gene is TRBD2 (5 bases). CDR3 length: 13 amino acids. Germline values: CDR1 MNHNS, CDR2 SASEGT.

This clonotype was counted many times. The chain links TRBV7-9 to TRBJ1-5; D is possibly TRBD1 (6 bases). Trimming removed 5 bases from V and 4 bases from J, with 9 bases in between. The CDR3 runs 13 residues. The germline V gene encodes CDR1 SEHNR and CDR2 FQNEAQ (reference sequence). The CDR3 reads CASSLTGNQPQHF. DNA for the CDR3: TGTGCCAGCAGCCTCACAGGGAATCAGCCCCAGCATTTT.

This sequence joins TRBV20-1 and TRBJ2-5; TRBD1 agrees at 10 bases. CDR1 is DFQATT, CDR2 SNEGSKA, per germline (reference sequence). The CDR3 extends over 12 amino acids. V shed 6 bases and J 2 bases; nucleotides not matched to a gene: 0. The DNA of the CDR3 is TGCAGTGCGGGACAGGGGCAAGAGACCCAGTACTTC. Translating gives CSAGQGQETQYF.

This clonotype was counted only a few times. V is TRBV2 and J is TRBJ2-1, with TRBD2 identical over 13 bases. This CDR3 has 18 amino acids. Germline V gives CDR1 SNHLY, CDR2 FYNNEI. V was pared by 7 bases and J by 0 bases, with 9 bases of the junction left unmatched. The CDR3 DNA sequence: TGTGCCAGCATCTTGAGACTAGCGGGAGGAGACTCCTACAATGAGCAGTTCTTC. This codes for CASILRLAGGDSYNEQFF.

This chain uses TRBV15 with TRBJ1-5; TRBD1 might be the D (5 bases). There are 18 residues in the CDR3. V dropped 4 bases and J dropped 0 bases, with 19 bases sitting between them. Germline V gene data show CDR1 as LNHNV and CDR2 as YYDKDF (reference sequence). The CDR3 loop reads CATSNDRGFADSNQPQHF. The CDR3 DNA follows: TGTGCCACCAGCAACGATCGGGGGTTTGCAGATAGCAATCAGCCCCAGCATTTT.

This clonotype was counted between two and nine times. For the CDR3, the DNA is TGTGCCAGCAGCAAGTCGGGACAGGGACCTTCACCCCTCCACTTT. Translating gives CASSKSGQGPSPLHF. The chain links TRBV5-6 to TRBJ1-6, with 9 bases matching TRBD1. Losses at the gene ends were 4 bases for V and 9 bases for J; bases not matched to a gene: 8. The germline V gene has CDR1 SGHDT and CDR2 YYEEEE. The CDR3 spans 15 residues. The full variable domain, with the rest looked up from reference TRBV5-6 and TRBJ1-6, is DAGVTQSPTHLIKTRGQQVTLRCSPKSGHDTVSWYQQALGQGPQFIFQYYEEEERQRGNFPDRFSGHQFPNYSSELNVNALLLGDSALYLCASSKSGQGPSPLHFGNGTRLTVT.

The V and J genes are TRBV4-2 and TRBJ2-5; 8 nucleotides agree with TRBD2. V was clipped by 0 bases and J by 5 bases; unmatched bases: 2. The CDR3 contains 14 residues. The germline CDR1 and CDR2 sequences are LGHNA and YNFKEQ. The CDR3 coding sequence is TGTGCCAGCAGCCAAGACGGCGGGGGGGAGACCCAGTACTTC. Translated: CASSQDGGGETQYF.

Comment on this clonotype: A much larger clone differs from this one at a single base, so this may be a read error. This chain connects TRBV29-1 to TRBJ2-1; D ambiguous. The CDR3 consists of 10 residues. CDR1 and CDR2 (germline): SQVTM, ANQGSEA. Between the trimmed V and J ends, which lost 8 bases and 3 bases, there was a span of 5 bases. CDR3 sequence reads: CSFVYNEQFF. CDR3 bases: TGCAGCTTTGTCTACAATGAGCAGTTCTTC.

CDR3 in DNA: TGCGCCAGCAGCTTCGGGGATGTGAACAATGAGCAGTTCTTC. It yields the protein CASSFGDVNNEQFF. This sequence joins TRBV5-1 and TRBJ2-1; possibly TRBD2 for D (5 bases). Germline loops: CDR1 SGHRS, CDR2 YFSETQ. V gave up 2 bases and J gave up 5 bases, with 11 bases separating them. The length of the CDR3 is 14 residues.

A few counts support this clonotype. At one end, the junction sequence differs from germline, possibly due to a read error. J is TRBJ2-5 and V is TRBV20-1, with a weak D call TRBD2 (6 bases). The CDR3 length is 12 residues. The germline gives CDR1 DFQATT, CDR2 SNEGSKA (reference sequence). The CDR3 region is CSAEDYQETQYF. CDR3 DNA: TGCAGTGCCGAGGACTACCAGGAGACCCAGTACTTC.

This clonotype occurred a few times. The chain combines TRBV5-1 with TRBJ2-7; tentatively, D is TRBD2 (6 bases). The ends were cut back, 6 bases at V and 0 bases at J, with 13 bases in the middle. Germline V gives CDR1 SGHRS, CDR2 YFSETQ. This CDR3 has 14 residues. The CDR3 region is CASTRGDGSYEQYF. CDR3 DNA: TGCGCCAGCACCCGCGGGGACGGCTCCTACGAGCAGTACTTC. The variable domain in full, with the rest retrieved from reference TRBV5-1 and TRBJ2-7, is KAGVTQTPRYLIKTRGQQVTLSCSPISGHRSVSWYQQTPGQGLQFLFEYFSETQRNKGNFPGRFSGRQFSNSRSEMNVSTLELGDSALYLCASTRGDGSYEQYFGPGTRLTVT.

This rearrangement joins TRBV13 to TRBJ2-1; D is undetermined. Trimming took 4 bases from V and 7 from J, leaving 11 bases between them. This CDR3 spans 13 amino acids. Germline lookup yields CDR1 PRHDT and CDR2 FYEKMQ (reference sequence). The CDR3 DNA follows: TGTGCCAGCAGCTCGGACGGCACTAATGAGCAGTTCTTC. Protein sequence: CASSSDGTNEQFF. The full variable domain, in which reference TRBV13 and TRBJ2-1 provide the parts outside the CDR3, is AAGVIQSPRHLIKEKRETATLKCYPIPRHDTVYWYQQGPGQDPQFLISFYEKMQSDKGSIPDRFSAQQFSDYHSELNMSSLELGDSALYFCASSSDGTNEQFFGPGTRLTVL.

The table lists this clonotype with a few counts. The CDR3 reads CASSLWGLAGGFGEQYF. CDR3 nucleotides: TGTGCCAGCAGCTTATGGGGACTAGCGGGAGGGTTTGGGGAGCAGTACTTC. The genes are TRBV7-2 and TRBJ2-7, with 16 bases that match TRBD2. V lost 2 bases, J lost 7 bases, and 8 bases stayed unmatched. The germline V gene encodes CDR1 SGHTA and CDR2 FQGNSA. The length of the CDR3 is 17 residues.